This T cell receptor beta chain was found in a study of Graves' ophthalmopathy and Graves' hyperthyroidism. Looking at the study overall: If no ophthalmopathy appeared within 18 months of follow-up, hyperthyroidism was termed stable.

This clonotype was found many times. Its antigen is unknown. Overall study findings and caveats: The model achieved over 60% sensitivity and roughly 79% specificity for ophthalmopathy progression.

RNA transcripts yielded amplified TCR beta CDR3 regions. HTBI primers were used in a first-round RT-PCR, which preceded a second-round multiplex PCR. Each CDR3 protein is one row after TCRdb ran MiXCR on the multiplex PCR reads. The repertoire holds more than 1,000,000 distinct CDR3 sequences, with 36% as singletons. Germline CDR1 and CDR2: SQVTM and ANQGSEA. The V and J ends lost 4 bases and 5 bases, in that order; junction bases with no gene match: 6. The CDR3 contains 13 residues. Patients were left out if they had other autoimmune diseases, uncontrolled infections, pregnancy or lactation. Serum thyroxine and TRAb, along with clinical symptoms, thyroid ultrasound and orbital computed tomography, were what diagnosis relied on.

The clonotype originates from an adult man with Graves' hyperthyroidism. Sequenced material: peripheral blood or thyroid tissue (not recorded which). The chain uses TRBV29-1 and TRBJ2-5; the match to TRBD2 covers 8 bases. The CDR3 DNA is TGCAGCGTTGCCGGGAGGGCCGGGGAGACCCAGTACTTC. Translation: CSVAGRAGETQYF.